The source of this TCR beta chain is a study of shared clonotypes between healthy human individuals. Study observations and caveats: It was observed that roughly 4.8% of naive CD4 clonotypes were shared across a handful of donors. Investigators expected sequencing depth to affect clonotype sharing among donors.

The protocol was immunoSEQ multiplex PCR, while the TCRdb copy is restricted to in-frame clones and leaves out a portion. Here the sample spans 2 million to 2.5 million clones, 90% to 96% being singletons. As to this clone: Its cognate antigen is unknown. This specimen includes other DNA sequences encoding the same CDR3.

In germline, CDR1 is SGHRS, CDR2 YFSETQ. CDR3 size: 14 residues. V was pared by 0 bases and J by 0 bases, with 6 bases between. The chain is built from TRBV5-1 and TRBJ1-1; no definite D call. Material: naive CD4+ T cells sorted from blood. Subset defined: CD45RA+ positively selected. This receptor was taken from a man aged 18-30 years in good health. CDR3 nucleotides: TGCGCCAGCAGCTTGGGGGGATTGAACACTGAAGCTTTCTTT. Its translation: CASSLGGLNTEAFF.